The present T cell receptor beta chain was sequenced within a study of T cell responses to AZD1222 COVID-19 vaccine. Whole-study findings and limits: Recipients of two AZD1222 doses showed rising Spike-specific TCR breadth and depth. Spike was spanned by vaccine-associated CD4 TCRs, with dominance at 160-218 and 743-854. Baseline serology detected seropositivity in only 5 to 7 AZD1222 recipients. A mostly white British donor set with more females was recruited, and clonal diversity was possibly underestimated.

The CDR3 length is 16 residues. Deletions cut 0 bases from V and 2 bases from J, with 13 bases between. Germline V gives CDR1 SGHDN, CDR2 FVKESK. A word on this clone: The antigen remains unidentified.

TCRdb's table, derived via immunoSEQ multiplex PCR, lists solely in-frame clones and lacks some. The profile shows 120,000 to 150,000 clones, approximately 94% of them singletons. The receptor was isolated from an adult in good health. This specimen consisted of peripheral blood, obtained on day 0 of AZD1222 vaccination. J is TRBJ1-2 and V is TRBV14; tentatively, D is TRBD1 (6 bases). The CDR3 DNA reads TGTGCCAGCAGCCAAGATTCGGCAGGGGCGAACTATGGCTACACCTTC. Protein sequence: CASSQDSAGANYGYTF.